This entry features one T cell receptor beta chain sequence. This clonotype was seen more than once but under ten times. Its antigen remains undetermined. No quality values exist for individual bases; no much larger clone is one base distant. The data derive from a study of blood T cells in healthy people across ages (dated by TCRdb to the mid-2010s). For context, the study as a whole: In model experiments, template switching captured roughly one uniquely barcoded TCR beta cDNA molecule for every two T cells. Using deep sequencing normalized with unique cDNA molecular identifiers, the study measured how TCR beta repertoire diversity changes with age. The donors were divided into four age groups: young (average approximately 16 years), middle-aged (almost 40), aged (about 60) and long-lived (around 80). To avoid experimental bias, donors of different ages were randomly spread across the sequencing lanes. For two donors (one aged 18 to 30 and one aged 80 or older), the study analyzed two additional independent replicas of 1 million unique cDNA reads from the same blood draw. On the study overall, not on this receptor specifically: Estimates of total diversity based on one million sequenced T cells were considered lower bounds and underestimates. There was a strong correlation between observed TCR beta diversity and the percentage of naive T cells measured by flow cytometry. Donor CMV infection status was unknown, potentially confounding age-related changes in expanded clonotypes. Because profiling used bulk unsorted PBMCs, naive and antigen-experienced compartments could not be compared conclusively. As age increased, observed TCR beta diversity per million T cells dropped in a roughly linear way, and a significant reduction was already evident by age 40. Compared with the aged group, more naive CD4+ T cells, fewer expanded clones and increased TCR diversity were shown by the long-lived group, suggesting age selection.

The 39 donors, aged about 6 to 95 years, were systemically healthy Caucasian individuals from Russia. Ten milliliters of peripheral blood were drawn from each donor into EDTA-treated Vacutainer tubes. Ficoll-Paque density-gradient centrifugation was used to isolate PBMCs, with at least 7 million per sample. Trizol reagent was used to extract total RNA from PBMCs, with at least 6 micrograms per sample. For every donor, flow cytometry on a PBMC aliquot measured the percentage of naive CD45RAhigh/CD27high T cells. CDR1 is given as SGHVS and CDR2 as FNYEAQ, both from the germline V gene. The CDR3 numbers 15 residues from cysteine through phenylalanine. The read is trimmed to its CDR3 DNA, 45 bases read in frame from base 1. The library was prepared using 5' RACE. For sequencing, an Illumina HiSeq 2500 was employed. A second PCR of roughly 7 to 11 cycles was performed with a sample-barcoded 5' primer and a J-beta primer mix. Each TCR beta cDNA molecule received a unique molecular identifier from a template-switch 5' adaptor carrying 12 random nucleotides. Each sample yielded at least 2.5 million CDR3-containing paired-end reads. The Mint cDNA synthesis kit, primed by a TRBC-specific oligonucleotide, was used to synthesize first-strand cDNA from all RNA. Following uracil-DNA glycosylase treatment, all cDNA underwent a first 18-cycle PCR with the universal primers M1SS and BC2_uni_R. Turning to the authors' computational methods: For normalization, 1 million high-quality reads were randomly selected from each sample, with every read carrying a distinct molecular identifier. Instead of being binned into consensus sequences, reads with shared molecular identifiers were discarded. MiTCR, with a Q25 quality threshold and the strictest error-elimination algorithm, was used for CDR3 identification, clonotype clustering and error correction. A nonparametric unseen species model with Euler transformation was used to estimate a lower bound on total TCR beta diversity. TCRdb trimmed public reads at Q25 via fastp, called clones via MiXCR and kept in-frame beta chains. Every distinct CDR3 protein forms one entry, paired with its most common genes and DNA. V and J calls and clone size were set by TCRdb, not the authors. The sample table records hundreds of thousands of distinct CDR3 sequences; around 20% of these occur just once. 3% to 4% of the sample is held by the ten biggest clonotypes.

This chain joins TRBV7-6 to TRBJ2-5; 15 of the junction bases match TRBD2. The end of the DNA fits TRBJ2-1 better, so the J call may be wrong. The source material was blood. This TCR came from a man aged 65-85 years in good health. The bases read TGTGCCAGCAAGCGGGGACTAGCGGGAGGAAATGAGCAGTTCTTC. Protein translation: CASKRGLAGGNEQFF.